This TCR beta chain emerged from a study of T cells after yellow fever vaccination. They built TCR cDNA with 5'RACE template switching, a step that put in a universal primer site and UMIs. TCRdb itself ran the 5' RACE reads through MiXCR, one entry per CDR3 protein. The profile shows hundreds of thousands of distinct CDR3 sequences, 21% of them singletons. Study-level findings and limits: Clonotypes shared by both compartments, CD4 and CD8, made up a small share.

The table lists this clonotype with a few counts. The antigen remains unidentified. The CDR3 loop spans 12 amino acids. The germline V and J ends were trimmed by 5 bases and 6 bases, with 8 bases remaining between them. This rearrangement joins TRBV12-3 or TRBV12-4 to TRBJ2-1; D possibly uses TRBD1 or TRBD2 (5 bases each). Sequencing used PBMCs, obtained more than 20 days after the first yellow fever vaccination. This TCR derives from a man younger than 35 who received the YFV17D yellow fever vaccine. The CDR3 sequence is CASSGDPNEQFF. In DNA form, the CDR3 reads TGTGCCAGCAGTGGGGACCCCAATGAGCAGTTCTTC.